The entry below describes one TCR beta chain. Its target is not known. The PCR used 52 TRBV and 13 TRBJ primers. The table came from immunoSEQ multiplex PCR; TCRdb's copy has only in-frame clones and leaves some out. The sample lists about 23,000 clones, nearly 90% seen once, with roughly 1.3% in the top ten. This sample was included in a study of regulatory T cells. Regarding the study as a whole: Patient repertoires had restricted TRB V-J pairs and skewed V and J usage, most in Tregs. Hydrophobic residues at CDR3 positions 6 and 7 were enriched in conventional CD4+ T cells of CD3G-deficient patients.

All CD3G-deficient patients showed autoimmunity, more severe in two. At testing, patients were 2 to 39 years old, with reduced naive and increased memory T-cell proportions. Sorting split CD4+ cells into CD25-high CD127-low Tregs and CD25-low CD127-high conventional T cells. Losses at the gene ends were 2 bases for V and 11 bases for J; bases not matched to a gene: 10. The CDR3 covers 15 residues. The germline gives CDR1 MDHEN, CDR2 SYDVKM. Sequenced sample: conventional CD4+ T cells sorted from blood. The sequence was collected from a child under 18 with CD3G deficiency. J is TRBJ1-5 and V is TRBV28, with TRBD1 matching 9 bases. CDR3 residues: CASSLPGQGPQAQHF. The CDR3 DNA follows: TGTGCCAGCAGTTTACCGGGACAGGGACCTCAAGCCCAGCATTTT.